This TCR beta chain was identified in a study of blood T cell repertoires in COVID-19. Across the study: Acute-phase and convalescent COVID-19 samples originated in the United States, Italy and Spain. T cells, B-cell-depleted T cells, or PBMCs supplied cDNA or gDNA.

In the authors' workflow: By means of reference gene primer amplification, nucleated cell counts were estimated. Some clones are missing from TCRdb's copy, which holds only in-frame ones; the method was immunoSEQ multiplex PCR. From that table come the V and J calls and clone size; the DNA was used to work out D and trimming. This table has under 200,000 clones, roughly 84% appearing once. The length of the CDR3 is 14 residues. Germline V gene lookup returns CDR1 SQVTM and CDR2 ANQGSEA. V dropped 4 bases and J dropped 1 base, with 10 bases sitting between them. Enrollment of patients from Seattle took place during active infection, with longitudinal follow-up.

Sequencing input: peripheral blood. V is TRBV29-1 and J is TRBJ2-2; D is unresolved. This receptor was taken from an older woman with COVID-19, enrolled during active disease. The chain's CDR3 is CSVVGLWNTGELFF. Written as DNA, the CDR3 is TGCAGCGTTGTCGGGTTATGGAACACCGGGGAGCTGTTTTTT.